This note documents a single T cell receptor beta chain sequence. These data belong to a study of beta chain features in type 1 diabetes. Per germline, CDR1 SEHNR and CDR2 FQNEAQ (reference sequence). This CDR3 is built from 13 residues. Trimming shortened V by 5 bases and J by 8 bases, and 13 bases separated the two germline ends. TCRB transcripts that were expressed got sequenced, as all of the isolated RNA had been reverse transcribed. Assay: immunoSEQ multiplex PCR; the TCRdb copy retains only in-frame clones and omits some. Here the sample spans about 240,000 clones, about 26% being singletons. The chain employs TRBV7-9 and TRBJ2-1, with TRBD1 as a possible D gene (6 bases). The sample consisted of central memory CD4+ T cells from blood. The origin of this receptor is a man aged 30-40 years in good health. CDR3 DNA sequence: TGTGCCAGCAGCCTGGGACAATTCCATGAGCAGTTCTTC. It codes for CASSLGQFHEQFF.